Here is one T cell receptor beta chain with its context. Its antigen remains unidentified. Germline V CDR1 and CDR2: DFQATT, SNEGSKA (reference sequence). The CDR3 runs 15 residues. The data were obtained in a study of monozygotic twins with inflammatory bowel disease. Findings of the study overall: It was in IBD patients that TCRbeta diversity (inverse Simpson) was lower than in healthy co-twins.

Samples each yielded cDNA through eight separate reactions. Via template switching, UMIs carrying a 6-nucleotide sample barcode were introduced. TCRdb reprocessed the 5' RACE reads, with one entry per CDR3 protein and no DNA. The table for this sample gives 200,000 to 250,000 distinct CDR3 sequences. The sequenced material came from blood. J is TRBJ1-4 and V is TRBV20-1; there is no DNA to check the TCRdb D call of TRBD1. The TCR was taken from a human donor with ulcerative colitis or Crohn's disease, or a healthy co-twin of an affected twin (not recorded which). This chain's CDR3 is CSARRDRGYNEKLFF.